This T cell receptor (beta chain) was observed in a study of CD8 T cells in ankylosing spondylitis. Note on this clonotype: Antigen unknown.

Quantitative barcoded 5'-RACE was used to prepare TCR beta libraries. Each CDR3 protein gets one entry after TCRdb re-called the 5' RACE reads with MiXCR. This table has some 87,000 distinct CDR3 sequences, about 8.8% appearing once. Trimming took 4 bases from V and 0 from J, leaving 14 bases between them. The CDR3 length is 16 residues. Germline V gene lookup returns CDR1 SNHLY and CDR2 FYNNEI. Study-level findings and limits: Reportedly, disease-linked clones are significantly enriched in ankylosing spondylitis patients' matched synovial fluid. It appeared that ankylosing spondylitis blood was characterized by a TCR beta motif of roughly 8 highly homologous variants.

The V and J genes are TRBV2 and TRBJ2-3; perhaps TRBD1 as D (6 bases). Sequenced sample: blood, either unsorted or a sorted T cell fraction (not recorded which). This TCR derives from a male donor with ankylosing spondylitis or in good health (not recorded which). CDR3 coding DNA: TGTGCCAGCAGTGTGGGGGCTACCCCTAGCACAGATACGCAGTATTTT. This translates into CASSVGATPSTDTQYF.